Presented here are 2 T cell receptor beta chains from one specimen sequenced in a study of OX40 agonist ivuxolimab in advanced cancers. Repertoires were generated with immunoSEQ multiplex PCR, while TCRdb's copy carries only in-frame clones and drops some. This sample has some 130,000 clones; approximately 90% occur once, and the top ten carry 0.85% to 1.4%. The source material was CD4+ or CD8+ T cells sorted from blood, sampled in a trial of the OX40 agonist ivuxolimab. Receptor source: an adult with an advanced solid tumor such as melanoma, head and neck, liver or kidney cancer.

The chain has TRBV9 and TRBJ2-3; 10 bases line up with TRBD2. The germline V gene encodes CDR1 SGDLS and CDR2 YYNGEE. The CDR3 totals 17 residues. Trimming cost V 0 bases and J 3 bases; bases outside gene matches: 7. The chain's CDR3 is CASSVGASGSRTDTQYF. The CDR3 nucleotides are TGTGCCAGCAGCGTAGGGGCTAGCGGGAGCCGAACAGATACGCAGTATTTT.

This chain joins TRBV6-5 and TRBJ1-1; D call uncertain. V lost 4 bases, J lost 7 bases, and 16 bases lay in between. The CDR3 is 14 amino acids. The germline V gene encodes CDR1 MNHEY and CDR2 SVGAGI. The CDR3 loop is CASSFAGWQVEAFF. Here the CDR3 DNA reads TGTGCCAGCAGTTTTGCCGGGTGGCAGGTTGAAGCTTTCTTT.